This TCR beta chain was sequenced during a study of beta chain features in type 1 diabetes. Study as a whole: Researchers looked at some 99 million sorted cells across all samples.

Findings and limits, study-wide: All four CD4+ subsets of Type 1 diabetes patients contained TCRB CDR3s that were moderately but significantly shorter. Comparison showed that naive, central memory and Treg TCRB repertoires appeared more similar among patients than among healthy donors.

The trim removed 3 bases at V and 2 bases at J, leaving 10 bases unmatched. The CDR3 is 17 amino acids. Germline lookup yields CDR1 KGHSH and CDR2 LQKENI. This clone was counted between two and nine times. Its specificity is not known. What was sequenced were expressed TCRB transcripts, since all of the isolated RNA had been reverse transcribed. Profiled with immunoSEQ multiplex PCR; TCRdb holds only in-frame clones, not every one. This table has about 650,000 clones, around an eighth appearing once. The clonotype comes from a man aged 25 to 45 with type 1 diabetes. The specimen sequenced was naive CD4+ T cells from blood. The chain combines TRBV18 with TRBJ2-7; 10 bases line up with TRBD2. CDR3 in amino acids: CASSPAASGGMAYEQYF. CDR3 DNA: TGTGCCAGCTCACCCGCGGCTAGCGGGGGAATGGCCTACGAGCAGTACTTC.